The sequence of this T cell receptor beta chain was determined in a study of CD8 T cells in ankylosing spondylitis. The study, taken as a whole, reports: Seven to nine highly homologous variants formed a TCR beta motif that appeared characteristic of ankylosing spondylitis blood.

This CDR3 region has 15 residues. CDR1 is SGDLS and CDR2 is YYNGEE in the germline V gene. Between the trimmed V and J ends, which lost 1 base and 0 bases, there was a span of 11 bases. This clonotype appeared a few times. Its cognate antigen is unknown. TCRdb analysed the 5' RACE reads with MiXCR anew, one entry per CDR3 protein. The sample holds 700,000 to 1,000,000 distinct CDR3 sequences, over 9.5% seen once. Sequenced: blood, either unsorted or a sorted T cell fraction (not recorded which). The source of this sequence is a male donor with ankylosing spondylitis. The chain carries TRBV9 and TRBJ2-7; no reliable D call. The CDR3 DNA reads TGTGCCAGCAGCGTATTTTCAGACCTCTCCTACGAGCAGTACTTC. Its protein is CASSVFSDLSYEQYF.